This T cell receptor beta chain appears in the sequencing data of a study of spatial heterogeneity in lung cancer. This clonotype was counted many times. Indicated time point: blood at routine non-recurrence follow-up after resection. From tumor, nontumor lung or frozen PBMC, whole RNA was taken unsorted for sequencing. One entry per CDR3 protein results from TCRdb running MiXCR on the 5' RACE reads. The sample lists about 50,000 distinct CDR3 sequences; 6.5% to 7.5% were seen once. The sequence came from a female donor with early-stage non-small cell lung cancer. Specimen: PBMCs, collected at follow-up.

CDR3 bases: TGTGCCAGCAGCTTGGCGGGGGGTAGGGGCCACCAGCATTTT. It is translated as CASSLAGGRGHQHF. This chain uses TRBV5-5 with TRBJ1-5; weak D call: TRBD1 (5 bases). The V gene's germline CDR1 is SGHKS and CDR2 YYEKEE (reference sequence). Trimming took 0 bases from V and 12 from J, leaving 16 bases between them. This CDR3 region has 14 residues.